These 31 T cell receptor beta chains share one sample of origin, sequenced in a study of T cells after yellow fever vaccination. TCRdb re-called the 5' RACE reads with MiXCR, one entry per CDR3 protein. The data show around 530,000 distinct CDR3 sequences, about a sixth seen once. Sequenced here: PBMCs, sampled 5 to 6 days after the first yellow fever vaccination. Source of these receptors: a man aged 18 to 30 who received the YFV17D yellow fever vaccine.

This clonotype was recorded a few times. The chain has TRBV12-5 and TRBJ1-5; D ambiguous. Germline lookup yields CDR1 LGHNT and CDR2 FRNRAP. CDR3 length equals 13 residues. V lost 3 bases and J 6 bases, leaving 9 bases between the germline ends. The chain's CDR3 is CASGLGGIQPQHF. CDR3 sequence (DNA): TGTGCTAGTGGTTTAGGAGGGATTCAGCCCCAGCATTTT.

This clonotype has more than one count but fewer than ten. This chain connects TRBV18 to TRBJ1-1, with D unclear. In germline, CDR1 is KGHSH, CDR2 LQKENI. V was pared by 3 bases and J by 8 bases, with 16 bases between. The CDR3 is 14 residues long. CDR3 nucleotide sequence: TGTGCCAGCTCACCGAATCCGGGCATGCCCGAAGCTTTCTTT. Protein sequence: CASSPNPGMPEAFF.

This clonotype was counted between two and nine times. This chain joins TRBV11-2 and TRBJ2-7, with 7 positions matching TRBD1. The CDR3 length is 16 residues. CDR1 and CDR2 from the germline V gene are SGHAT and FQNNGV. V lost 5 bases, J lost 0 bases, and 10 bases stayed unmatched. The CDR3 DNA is TGTGCCAGCAGCCGCCCGTGGACAGGCGACTCCTACGAGCAGTACTTC. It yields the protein CASSRPWTGDSYEQYF.

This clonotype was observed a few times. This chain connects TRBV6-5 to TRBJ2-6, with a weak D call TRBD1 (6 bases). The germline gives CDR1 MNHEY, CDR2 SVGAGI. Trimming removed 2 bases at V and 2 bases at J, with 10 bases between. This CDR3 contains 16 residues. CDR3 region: CASSYTGNPGANVLTF. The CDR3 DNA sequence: TGTGCCAGCAGTTACACAGGGAACCCTGGGGCCAACGTCCTGACTTTC.

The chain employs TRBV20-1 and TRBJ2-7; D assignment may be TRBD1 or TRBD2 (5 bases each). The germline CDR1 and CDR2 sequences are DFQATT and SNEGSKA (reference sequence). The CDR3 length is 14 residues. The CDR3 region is CTAGTGVPSYEQYV. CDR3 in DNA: TGCACCGCTGGGACCGGTGTACCCTCCTACGAGCAGTACGTC.

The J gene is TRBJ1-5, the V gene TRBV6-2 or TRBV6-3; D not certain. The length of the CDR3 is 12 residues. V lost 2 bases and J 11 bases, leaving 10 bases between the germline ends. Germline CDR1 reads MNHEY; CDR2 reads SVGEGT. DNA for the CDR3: TGTGCCAGCAGTTACACCCTCGGATCCCAGCATTTT. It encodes CASSYTLGSQHF.

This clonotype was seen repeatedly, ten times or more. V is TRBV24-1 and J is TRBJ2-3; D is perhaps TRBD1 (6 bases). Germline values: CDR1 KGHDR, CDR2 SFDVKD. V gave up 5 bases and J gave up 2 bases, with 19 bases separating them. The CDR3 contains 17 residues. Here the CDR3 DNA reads TGTGCCACCAGTGGCCGCCCCGGCAGGGGTGACACAGATACGCAGTATTTT. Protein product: CATSGRPGRGDTDTQYF.

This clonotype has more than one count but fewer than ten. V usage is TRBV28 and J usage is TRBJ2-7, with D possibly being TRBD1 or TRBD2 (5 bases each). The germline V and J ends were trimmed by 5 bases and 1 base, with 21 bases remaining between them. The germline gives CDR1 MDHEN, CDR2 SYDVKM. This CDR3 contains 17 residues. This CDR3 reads CASSPLKGRPGSYEQYV. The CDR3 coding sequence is TGTGCCAGCAGTCCCCTAAAGGGACGGCCTGGGTCCTACGAGCAGTACGTC.

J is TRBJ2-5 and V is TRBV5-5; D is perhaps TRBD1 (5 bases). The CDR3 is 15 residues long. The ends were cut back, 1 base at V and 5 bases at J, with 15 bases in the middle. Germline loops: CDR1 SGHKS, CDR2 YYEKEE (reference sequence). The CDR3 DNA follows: TGTGCCAGCAGCTTGATAAGAAGGGGTCGGGAGACCCAGTACTTC. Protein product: CASSLIRRGRETQYF. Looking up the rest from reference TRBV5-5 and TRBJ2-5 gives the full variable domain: DAGVTQSPTHLIKTRGQQVTLRCSPISGHKSVSWYQQVLGQGPQFIFQYYEKEERGRGNFPDRFSARQFPNYSSELNVNALLLGDSALYLCASSLIRRGRETQYFGPGTRLLVL.

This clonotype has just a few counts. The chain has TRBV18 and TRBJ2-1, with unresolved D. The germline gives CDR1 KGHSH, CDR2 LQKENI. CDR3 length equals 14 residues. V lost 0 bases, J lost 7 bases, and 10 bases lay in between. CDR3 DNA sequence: TGTGCCAGCTCACCACCGAATAGCATTAATGAGCAGTTCTTC. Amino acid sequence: CASSPPNSINEQFF. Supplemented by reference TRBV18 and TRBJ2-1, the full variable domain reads NAGVMQNPRHLVRRRGQEARLRCSPMKGHSHVYWYRQLPEEGLKFMVYLQKENIIDESGMPKERFSAEFPKEGPSILRIQQVVRGDSAAYFCASSPPNSINEQFFGPGTRLTVL.

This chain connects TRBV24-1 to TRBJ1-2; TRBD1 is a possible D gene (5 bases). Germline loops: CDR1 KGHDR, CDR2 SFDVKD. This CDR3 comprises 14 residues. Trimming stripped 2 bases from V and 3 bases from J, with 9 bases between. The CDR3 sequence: CATSDSGRDYGYTF. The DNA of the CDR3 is TGTGCCACCAGTGATTCAGGGCGTGACTATGGCTACACCTTC.

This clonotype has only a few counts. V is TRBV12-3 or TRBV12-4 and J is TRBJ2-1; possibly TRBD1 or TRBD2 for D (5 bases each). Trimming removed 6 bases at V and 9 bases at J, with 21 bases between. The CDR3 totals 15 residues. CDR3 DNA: TGTGCCAGCAGAATCCTACGGGGCACCTCCAGTGAGCAGTTCTTC. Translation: CASRILRGTSSEQFF.

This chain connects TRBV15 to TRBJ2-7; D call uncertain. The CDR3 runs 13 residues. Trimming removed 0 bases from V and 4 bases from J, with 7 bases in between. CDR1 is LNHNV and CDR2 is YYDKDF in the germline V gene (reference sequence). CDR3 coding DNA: TGTGCCACCAGCAGAGATTTCCAGTACGAGCAGTACGTC. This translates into CATSRDFQYEQYV.

This chain's CDR3 is CASSITGDSPLHF. The CDR3 DNA reads TGTGCCAGCAGTATAACAGGGGATTCACCCCTCCACTTT. V is TRBV6-1 and J is TRBJ1-6; 7 nucleotides line up with TRBD1. The CDR3 totals 13 residues. CDR1 MNHNS and CDR2 SASEGT come from the germline V gene. V was clipped by 5 bases and J by 8 bases; unmatched bases: 3.

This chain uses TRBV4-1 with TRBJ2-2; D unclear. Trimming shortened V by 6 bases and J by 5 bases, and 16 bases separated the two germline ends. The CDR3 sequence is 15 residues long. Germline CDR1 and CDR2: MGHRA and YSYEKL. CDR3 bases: TGCGCCAGCAGACCCCCGGGCTTGCGAACCGGGGAGCTGTTTTTT. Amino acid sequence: CASRPPGLRTGELFF.

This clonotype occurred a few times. As DNA, the CDR3 is TGTGCCAGCGGGGGCCCGAACACCGGGGAGCTGTTTTTT. It is translated as CASGGPNTGELFF. The chain uses TRBV28 and TRBJ2-2, with a possible D match to TRBD1 (6 bases). The CDR3 sequence is 13 residues long. The V end was cut by 8 bases, the J end by 0 bases, with 7 bases between. The germline V gene has CDR1 MDHEN and CDR2 SYDVKM.

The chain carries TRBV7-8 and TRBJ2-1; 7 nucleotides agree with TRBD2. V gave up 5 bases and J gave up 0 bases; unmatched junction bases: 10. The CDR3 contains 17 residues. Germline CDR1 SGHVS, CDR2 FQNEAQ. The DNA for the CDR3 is TGTGCCAGCAGCGCACAGGCGGGGGTTCTCTCCTACAATGAGCAGTTCTTC. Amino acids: CASSAQAGVLSYNEQFF.

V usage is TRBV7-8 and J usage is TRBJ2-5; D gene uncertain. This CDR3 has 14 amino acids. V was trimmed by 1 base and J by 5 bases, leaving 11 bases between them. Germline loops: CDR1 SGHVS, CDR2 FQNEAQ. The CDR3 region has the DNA TGTGCCAGCAGCTTAGTTTTGGTCCGGGAGACCCAGTACTTC. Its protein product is CASSLVLVRETQYF. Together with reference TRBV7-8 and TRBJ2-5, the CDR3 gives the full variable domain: GAGVSQSPRYKVAKRGQDVALRCDPISGHVSLFWYQQALGQGPEFLTYFQNEAQLDKSGLPSDRFFAERPEGSVSTLKIQRTQQEDSAVYLCASSLVLVRETQYFGPGTRLLVL.

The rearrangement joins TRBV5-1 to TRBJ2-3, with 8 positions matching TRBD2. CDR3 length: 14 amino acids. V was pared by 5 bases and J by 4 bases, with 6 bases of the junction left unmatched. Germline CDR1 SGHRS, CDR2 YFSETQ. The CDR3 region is CASRPGLVSDTQYF. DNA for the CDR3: TGCGCCAGCAGGCCGGGACTAGTCTCAGATACGCAGTATTTT.

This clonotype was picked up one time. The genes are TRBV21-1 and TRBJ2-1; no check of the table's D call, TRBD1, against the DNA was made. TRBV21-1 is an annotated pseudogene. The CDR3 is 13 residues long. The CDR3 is CASTRVGGNEQFF. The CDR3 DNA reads TGTGCCAGCACCCGCGTGGGGGGCAATGAGCAGTTCTTC.

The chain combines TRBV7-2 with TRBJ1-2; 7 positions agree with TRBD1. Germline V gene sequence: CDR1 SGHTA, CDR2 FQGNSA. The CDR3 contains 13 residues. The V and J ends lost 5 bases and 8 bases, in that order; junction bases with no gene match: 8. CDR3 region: CASSLRDSRGYTF. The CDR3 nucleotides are TGTGCCAGCAGCCTCCGGGACAGTCGCGGCTACACCTTC.

DNA for the CDR3: TGTGCCAGCAGCTTAGCTTTTCGGGGGGGCCGGTGGGATGAGCAGTTCTTC. It translates to CASSLAFRGGRWDEQFF. The V call is TRBV7-2, the J call TRBJ2-1; 8 bases agree with TRBD2. J lost 8 bases, V lost 0 bases, and 12 bases had no gene match. The CDR3 runs to 17 residues. CDR1 and CDR2 from the germline V gene are SGHTA and FQGNSA.

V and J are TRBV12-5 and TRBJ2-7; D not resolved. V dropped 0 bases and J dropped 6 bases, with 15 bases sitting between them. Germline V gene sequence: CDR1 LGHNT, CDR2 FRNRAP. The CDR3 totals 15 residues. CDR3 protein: CASGLVVGPHVEQYF. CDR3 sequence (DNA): TGTGCTAGTGGTTTGGTAGTCGGCCCGCATGTCGAGCAGTACTTC.

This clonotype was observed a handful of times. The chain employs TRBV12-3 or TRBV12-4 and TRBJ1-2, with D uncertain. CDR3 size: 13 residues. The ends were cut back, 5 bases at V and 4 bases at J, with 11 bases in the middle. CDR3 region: CASSVGNTYGYTF. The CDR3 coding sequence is TGTGCCAGCAGTGTAGGGAACACCTATGGCTACACCTTC.

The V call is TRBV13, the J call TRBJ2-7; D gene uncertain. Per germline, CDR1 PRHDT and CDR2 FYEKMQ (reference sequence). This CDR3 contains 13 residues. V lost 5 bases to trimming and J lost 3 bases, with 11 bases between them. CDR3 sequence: CASSRPGDYEQYF. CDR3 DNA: TGTGCCAGCAGCCGTCCAGGCGACTACGAGCAGTACTTC.

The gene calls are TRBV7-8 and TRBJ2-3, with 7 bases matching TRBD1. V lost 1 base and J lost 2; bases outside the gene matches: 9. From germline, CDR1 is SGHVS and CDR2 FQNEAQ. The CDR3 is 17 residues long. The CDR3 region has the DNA TGTGCCAGCAGCTTAGAGCCGTGGGACAGAACCACAGATACGCAGTATTTT. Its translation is CASSLEPWDRTTDTQYF.

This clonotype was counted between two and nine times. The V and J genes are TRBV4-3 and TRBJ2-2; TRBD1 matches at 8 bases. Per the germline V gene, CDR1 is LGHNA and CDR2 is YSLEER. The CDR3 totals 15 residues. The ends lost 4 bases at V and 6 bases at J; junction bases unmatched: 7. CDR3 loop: CASSRMDRDAGELFF. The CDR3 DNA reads TGCGCCAGCAGCCGGATGGACAGGGACGCCGGGGAGCTGTTTTTT.

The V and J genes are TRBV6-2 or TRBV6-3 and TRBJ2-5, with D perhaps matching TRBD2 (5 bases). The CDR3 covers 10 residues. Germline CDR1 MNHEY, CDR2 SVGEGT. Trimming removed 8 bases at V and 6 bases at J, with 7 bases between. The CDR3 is CASRGKTQYF. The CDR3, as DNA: TGTGCCAGCCGAGGGAAGACCCAGTACTTC.

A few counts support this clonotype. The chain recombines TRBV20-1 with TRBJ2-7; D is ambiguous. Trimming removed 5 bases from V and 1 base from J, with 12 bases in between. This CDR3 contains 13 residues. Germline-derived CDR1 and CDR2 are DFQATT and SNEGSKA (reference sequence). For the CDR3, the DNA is TGCAGTGCTTCGCTTCTTAAGTCCTACGAGCAGTACTTC. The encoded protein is CSASLLKSYEQYF.

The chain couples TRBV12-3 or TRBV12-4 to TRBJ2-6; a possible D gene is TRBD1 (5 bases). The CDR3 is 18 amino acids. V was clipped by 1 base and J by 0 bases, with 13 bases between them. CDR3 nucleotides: TGTGCCAGCAGTTTAGTTAGGGGTTCCATCTCTGGGGCCAACGTCCTGACTTTC. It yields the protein CASSLVRGSISGANVLTF.

CDR3 amino acids: CASSELASGGSIYNEQFF. CDR3 bases: TGTGCCAGCAGTGAATTGGCTAGCGGGGGGTCAATCTACAATGAGCAGTTCTTC. The chain joins TRBV25-1 to TRBJ2-1, with 11 bases identical to TRBD2. Trimming removed 1 base from V and 3 bases from J; junction bases left unmatched: 8. CDR3 length equals 18 residues. Germline CDR1 is MGHDK and CDR2 is SYGVNS. Full variable domain (missing parts from reference TRBV25-1 and TRBJ2-1): EADIYQTPRYLVIGTGKKITLECSQTMGHDKMYWYQQDPGMELHLIHYSYGVNSTEKGDLSSESTVSRIRTEHFPLTLESARPSHTSQYLCASSELASGGSIYNEQFFGPGTRLTVL.